Listed below are T cell receptor beta chains from one sample, sequenced in a study of cytomegalovirus exposure and HLA in healthy donors. Libraries were prepared by immunoSEQ multiplex PCR; TCRdb keeps only in-frame clonotypes and omits some of them. This listing includes about 150,000 clones. Sequences were obtained from PBMCs. Receptors were obtained from a woman aged 50 to 65 in good health and CMV-seronegative. CDR3s include the opening cysteine and the closing phenylalanine or tryptophan.

v_call	j_call	cdr3_aa
TRBV30	TRBJ1-4	CAWTARKSLARYEKLFF
TRBV5-8	TRBJ1-2	CASSLFAGGGYTF
TRBV7-9	TRBJ2-3	CASGPGQTQYTDTQYF
TRBV30	TRBJ1-6	CAWSAGQGYSPLHF
TRBV2	TRBJ2-2	CASSGPSGTISYTGELFF
TRBV7-9	TRBJ2-5	CASSLGTSGVETQYF
TRBV28	TRBJ2-3	CASSLWGTGLALYTQYF
TRBV2	TRBJ2-3	CASSELLDTQYF
TRBV27	TRBJ2-5	CASSHSQQETQYF
TRBV7-9	TRBJ2-3	CASTRTSGGAAGLGTQYF
TRBV7-2	TRBJ2-5	CASSPRASGETQYF
TRBV5-1	TRBJ2-1	CASSLNREGNEQFF
TRBV5-1	TRBJ2-5	CASSSGGAEETQYF
TRBV7-2	TRBJ2-7	CASSLRVFYEQYF
TRBV5-1	TRBJ1-1	CASSLGAGVGTEAFF
TRBV28	TRBJ1-3	CASSPLERTGNTIYF
TRBV4-2	TRBJ2-5	CASSHGLAVSETQYF
TRBV9	TRBJ2-1	CASSPRQQGYNEQFF
TRBV14	TRBJ2-1	CASSGTGVWNEQFF
TRBV2	TRBJ2-1	CASSVDRAYNEQFF